Listed below are T cell receptor beta chains from one sample, sequenced in a study of early T cells in non-severe SARS-CoV-2 infection. MiXCR, applied by TCRdb to the 5' RACE reads, yields one record per CDR3 protein. The sample yields about 110,000 distinct CDR3 sequences, roughly 12% seen once. The source was whole blood, collected at baseline. The source is an adult who was a healthcare worker with PCR-confirmed SARS-CoV-2 infection or an uninfected control (not recorded which). Each CDR3 is given with its conserved first and last residue. The D gene is left open where the match is weak. Clone size is stated in some rows and not others, as once, few, many or a class when expanded.

.	few	TRBV2	TRBJ1-5	CASSERAGMNQPQHF	TGTGCCAGCAGTGAAAGGGCAGGGATGAATCAGCCCCAGCATTTT
.	many	TRBV20-1	TRBJ1-5	CSASRRGREAQPQHF	TGCAGTGCTTCGAGGAGGGGCAGGGAAGCTCAGCCCCAGCATTTT
TRBD1	few	TRBV2	TRBJ1-1	CASQVGGWTEAFF	TGTGCCAGCCAGGTAGGGGGCTGGACTGAAGCTTTCTTT
.	few	TRBV1	TRBJ1-1	CIDPGMNTEAFF	TGCATCGATCCGGGGATGAACACTGAAGCTTTCTTT
TRBD2	few	TRBV7-9	TRBJ2-3	CASSLTSGRGIDTQYF	TGTGCCAGCAGCCTGACTAGCGGGAGAGGGATAGATACGCAGTATTTT
.	.	TRBV7-9	TRBJ2-7	CASSLPPQKIGSYEQYF	TGTGCCAGCAGCTTACCCCCCCAGAAGATCGGGTCCTACGAGCAGTACTTC
.	.	TRBV29-1	TRBJ1-2	CSVAKTYRDGYTF	TGCAGCGTTGCCAAGACTTACAGGGATGGCTACACCTTC
.	few	TRBV5-1	TRBJ1-2	CASSSPRRGYTF	TGCGCCAGCAGCTCCCCCAGGAGAGGCTACACCTTC
.	.	TRBV27	TRBJ2-3	CASIPGAGVVSSTDTQYF	TGTGCCAGCATCCCAGGGGCAGGGGTTGTGTCTAGCACAGATACGCAGTATTTT
.	.	TRBV12-3/TRBV12-4	TRBJ2-6	CASSLGGFSGANVLTF	TGTGCCAGCAGTCTAGGGGGGTTCTCTGGGGCCAACGTCCTGACTTTC
.	.	TRBV25-1	TRBJ1-1	CANSEIGPNTEAFF	TGTGCCAACAGTGAGATAGGACCGAACACTGAAGCTTTCTTT
.	.	TRBV11-1	TRBJ1-1	CASSLGYRAGDTEAFF	TGTGCCAGCAGCTTAGGCTACAGGGCAGGGGACACTGAAGCTTTCTTT
TRBD2	few	TRBV20-1	TRBJ2-3	CSASGTRNRSTDTQYF	TGCAGTGCTTCTGGGACTAGAAACAGGAGCACAGATACGCAGTATTTT
.	.	TRBV7-9	TRBJ2-1	CASSLGAGPRNRLNEQFF	TGTGCCAGCAGCTTAGGGGCCGGGCCGAGGAACAGACTCAATGAGCAGTTCTTC
.	many	TRBV18	TRBJ1-1	CASSTERQNTEAFF	TGTGCCAGCTCAACCGAAAGACAGAACACTGAAGCTTTCTTT
TRBD1	few	TRBV7-3	TRBJ1-6	CASSLNAGQGSSPLHF	TGTGCCAGCAGCTTAAATGCGGGACAGGGATCTTCACCCCTCCACTTT
TRBD2	few	TRBV7-2	TRBJ2-1	CASSLAYRTSGRDEQFF	TGTGCCAGCAGCTTAGCGTATCGGACTAGCGGGAGGGATGAGCAGTTCTTC